This T cell receptor (beta chain) was sequenced in a study of blood T cells in healthy people across ages. Then a second PCR, running roughly 7 to 12 cycles, was carried out with a sample-barcoded 5' primer and a J-beta primer mix. TCRdb redid the calling of the 5' RACE reads with MiXCR, one entry per CDR3 protein. This table holds about 800,000 distinct CDR3 sequences, 20% to 30% found once. The sample was also reused in another study, on T cells of mothers and their children. As reported in that work: None of the identified T cell clones proved to be persistent microchimeric clones.

The TCR comes from a boy between 10 and 17 years old in good health. The specimen was blood.

Here the CDR3 DNA reads TGCGCCAGCAGCCACGCGGGACAGGGTACGGAGACCCAGTACTTC. It translates to CASSHAGQGTETQYF. This chain uses TRBV4-3 with TRBJ2-5; 9 bases fit TRBD1. Germline assignment: CDR1 LGHNA and CDR2 YSLEER. Unmatched junction bases numbered 7, after V lost 3 bases and J lost 5 bases. The CDR3 has 15 amino acids.